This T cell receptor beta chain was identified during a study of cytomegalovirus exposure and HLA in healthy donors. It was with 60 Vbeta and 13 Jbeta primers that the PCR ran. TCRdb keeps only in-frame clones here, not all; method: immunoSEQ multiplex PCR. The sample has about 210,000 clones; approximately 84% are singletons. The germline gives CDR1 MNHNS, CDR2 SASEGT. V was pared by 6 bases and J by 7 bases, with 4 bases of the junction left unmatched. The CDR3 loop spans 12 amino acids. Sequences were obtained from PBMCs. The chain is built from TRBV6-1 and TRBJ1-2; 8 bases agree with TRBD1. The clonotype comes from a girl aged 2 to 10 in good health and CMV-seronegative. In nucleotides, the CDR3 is TGTGCCAGCAGGACACAGGGGGTTGGCTACACCTTC. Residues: CASRTQGVGYTF.